The 28 T cell receptor beta chains reported below all come from one sample, sequenced in a study of blood T cell repertoires in COVID-19. Sequencing used immunoSEQ multiplex PCR; TCRdb keeps in-frame clones, though not all of them. The sample carries just under 90,000 clones, about two thirds recorded once. The sequenced sample was peripheral blood. The receptors derive from a woman older than 75 with acute or convalescent COVID-19.

This clone has only one observation. This chain uses TRBV5-4 with TRBJ1-2; 10 bases are shared with TRBD1. The CDR3 is 16 residues long. The junction had 10 bases not matched to a gene; V was cut back by 4 bases and J by 4 bases. CDR1 and CDR2 from the germline V gene are SGHNT and YYREEE (reference sequence). This chain's CDR3 is CASSVGGTGDLYGYTF. DNA for the CDR3: TGTGCCAGCAGCGTGGGGGGGACAGGGGACCTCTATGGCTACACCTTC. The full variable domain, completed using reference TRBV5-4 and TRBJ1-2, is ETGVTQSPTHLIKTRGQQVTLRCSSQSGHNTVSWYQQALGQGPQFIFQYYREEENGRGNFPPRFSGLQFPNYSSELNVNALELDDSALYLCASSVGGTGDLYGYTFGSGTRLTVV.

The rearrangement uses TRBV10-3 and TRBJ1-5, with 11 bases that match TRBD1. The CDR3 is made up of 14 amino acids. Germline V gives CDR1 ENHRY, CDR2 SYGVKD. Unmatched junction bases numbered 7, after V lost 11 bases and J lost 4 bases. This CDR3 reads CASGTGGSNQPQHF. The CDR3 region has the DNA TGTGCCTCGGGGACAGGGGGTTCAAATCAGCCCCAGCATTTT.

J is TRBJ2-3 and V is TRBV21-1; TRBD1, the D gene given by the table, was not confirmed from the DNA. TRBV21-1 is a listed pseudogene. CDR3 length equals 17 residues. The CDR3 bases are TGTGCCAGCACCACCACTGACAGTCGCGAGAGCACAGATACGCAGTATTTT. This sequence encodes CASTTTDSRESTDTQYF.

The count of this clone is one. The chain joins TRBV28 to TRBJ1-6; D unresolved. Trimming took 3 bases from V and 0 from J, leaving 9 bases between them. The CDR3 is 16 amino acids. Germline CDR1 MDHEN, CDR2 SYDVKM. The CDR3, as DNA: TGTGCCAGCAGTTTTGCGGGGAGCTCCTATAATTCACCCCTCCACTTT. Protein product: CASSFAGSSYNSPLHF.

The chain combines TRBV25-1 with TRBJ2-3; 8 bases match TRBD2. Germline V gene sequence: CDR1 MGHDK, CDR2 SYGVNS. CDR3 length: 17 residues. After removal of 6 bases from V and 5 bases from J, the junction contained 16 bases not matched to a gene. The CDR3 bases are TGTGCCAGCAGGAGGGGACCTCCGGGGGGGCTAAAAGATACGCAGTATTTT. This gives the protein CASRRGPPGGLKDTQYF.

The rearrangement links TRBV9 to TRBJ1-6; no clear D gene. Trimming took 3 bases from V and 3 from J, leaving 13 bases between them. Germline assignment: CDR1 SGDLS and CDR2 YYNGEE. The CDR3 is made up of 16 amino acids. CDR3 sequence reads: CASSDLSLGYNSPLHF. Written as DNA, the CDR3 is TGTGCCAGCAGCGACCTCTCGCTAGGCTATAATTCACCCCTCCACTTT.

This clone was found a few times. V is TRBV18 and J is TRBJ1-4; D unclear. Germline CDR1 is KGHSH and CDR2 is LQKENI. V lost 5 bases and J 4 bases, leaving 11 bases between the germline ends. CDR3 size: 14 residues. This CDR3 reads CASSGAGINEKLFF. The CDR3 DNA is TGTGCCAGCTCAGGTGCGGGGATTAATGAAAAACTGTTTTTT.

The chain carries TRBV9 and TRBJ2-3; 8 bases are shared with TRBD2. The V gene end was trimmed by 0 bases and the J gene end by 0 bases; junction bases not matched to a gene: 3. This CDR3 spans 16 amino acids. Looked up from germline, CDR1 is SGDLS and CDR2 is YYNGEE. CDR3 DNA sequence: TGTGCCAGCAGCGTAGCGGGGGGGACTAGCACAGATACGCAGTATTTT. It translates to CASSVAGGTSTDTQYF.

The chain joins TRBV20-1 to TRBJ1-5; D unclear. The CDR3 runs 12 residues. V lost 3 bases and J 4 bases, leaving 7 bases between the germline ends. Germline V gene lookup returns CDR1 DFQATT and CDR2 SNEGSKA (reference sequence). The CDR3 sequence: CSASSMNQPQHF. The CDR3 region has the DNA TGCAGTGCTAGTTCTATGAATCAGCCCCAGCATTTT.

Only one count was recorded for this clone. V is TRBV2 and J is TRBJ1-6; D perhaps matches TRBD1 (6 bases). From germline, CDR1 is SNHLY and CDR2 FYNNEI. CDR3 length: 14 amino acids. V shed 0 bases and J shed 10 bases, with 10 bases lying between them. CDR3 DNA sequence: TGTGCCAGCAGTGAAGCTGGGGACAACTCACCCCTCCACTTT. Amino acid sequence: CASSEAGDNSPLHF.

CDR3 region: CASSLNRANGYTF. As DNA, the CDR3 is TGTGCCAGCAGTTTGAACAGGGCGAATGGCTACACCTTC. The V and J genes are TRBV12-3 or TRBV12-4 and TRBJ1-2, with D tentatively TRBD1 (6 bases). Trimming shortened V by 3 bases and J by 6 bases, and 11 bases separated the two germline ends. The CDR3 runs 13 residues.

This chain connects TRBV6-1 to TRBJ1-5; D is undetermined. The CDR3 consists of 14 residues. CDR1 is MNHNS, CDR2 SASEGT, per germline. V lost 3 bases and J 4 bases, leaving 10 bases between the germline ends. CDR3 DNA sequence: TGTGCCAGCAGTGAGAACAGACAAAATCAGCCCCAGCATTTT. This codes for CASSENRQNQPQHF.

This chain joins TRBV19 and TRBJ2-1; possible D gene TRBD2, 5 bases. The V and J ends lost 3 bases and 1 base respectively, with 16 bases between them. Germline assignment: CDR1 LNHDA and CDR2 SQIVND (reference sequence). CDR3 length: 17 amino acids. CDR3 DNA: TGTGCCAGTAGTATCGGGGAGCGAAGAACTTCCTACAATGAGCAGTTCTTC. This gives the protein CASSIGERRTSYNEQFF.

This chain links TRBV30 with TRBJ2-3; 9 nucleotides match TRBD2. Per germline, CDR1 GTSNPN and CDR2 SVGIG (reference sequence). CDR3 length equals 14 residues. V shed 5 bases, J shed 2 bases, and the junction held 5 bases outside the gene matches. DNA of the CDR3: TGTGCCTGGGGACTAGCGACGACCACAGATACGCAGTATTTT. This encodes CAWGLATTTDTQYF.

The rearrangement uses TRBV2 and TRBJ2-7; 12 bases are a match to TRBD1. CDR1 and CDR2 (germline): SNHLY, FYNNEI. After removal of 10 bases from V and 4 bases from J, the junction contained 11 bases not matched to a gene. This CDR3 comprises 15 residues. CDR3 DNA: TGTGCCAACTACAAAAGGGGACAGGGGGCGTACGAGCAGTACTTC. Translation gives CANYKRGQGAYEQYF.

The genes are TRBV6-5 and TRBJ1-1; TRBD1 agrees at 7 bases. Per germline, CDR1 MNHEY and CDR2 SVGAGI. V was clipped by 7 bases and J by 1 base; unmatched bases: 6. The CDR3 contains 14 residues. The CDR3 region has the DNA TGTGCCAGCACTCGGACAGGCACGAACACTGAAGCTTTCTTT. It encodes CASTRTGTNTEAFF.

The chain employs TRBV7-3 and TRBJ2-1; 11 bases line up with TRBD2. Germline CDR1 and CDR2: SGHTA and FQGTGA. Trimming took 4 bases from V and 7 from J; bases not matched to a gene: 6. This CDR3 has 15 amino acids. The CDR3 coding sequence is TGTGCCAGCAGCTCTACTAGCGGGGGCTGGAATGAGCAGTTCTTC. Amino acid sequence: CASSSTSGGWNEQFF.

The chain recombines TRBV2 with TRBJ2-7, with D maybe TRBD2 (6 bases). Germline V gene sequence: CDR1 SNHLY, CDR2 FYNNEI. The length of the CDR3 is 16 residues. The V end was cut by 7 bases, the J end by 4 bases, with 23 bases between. CDR3 DNA: TGTGCCAGCAAGGAGGGGACTGACCAAGGTCTTTACGAGCAGTACTTC. It is translated as CASKEGTDQGLYEQYF.

This clone has more than one count but fewer than ten. The chain has TRBV6-1 and TRBJ2-5, with 11 bases identical to TRBD2. The CDR3 is 15 amino acids. V lost 3 bases and J lost 5; bases outside the gene matches: 5. In germline, CDR1 is MNHNS, CDR2 SASEGT. CDR3 amino acids: CASSETSGVWETQYF. CDR3 in DNA: TGTGCCAGCAGTGAGACTAGCGGGGTGTGGGAGACCCAGTACTTC.

This clone was observed once. V and J are TRBV5-8 and TRBJ1-2; the D gene is possibly TRBD1 (5 bases). The germline gives CDR1 SGHTS, CDR2 YDEGEE. CDR3 length equals 13 residues. V was clipped by 4 bases and J by 4 bases, with 11 bases between them. This CDR3 reads CASSPDSLYGYTF. The CDR3 bases are TGTGCCAGCAGCCCCGACAGCCTCTATGGCTACACCTTC.

This clone came up a few times. The chain has TRBV14 and TRBJ1-2; D not certain. This CDR3 is built from 13 residues. CDR1 and CDR2 (germline): SGHDN, FVKESK. V lost 3 bases to trimming and J lost 4 bases, with 9 bases between them. CDR3 DNA: TGTGCCAGCAGCCAGGGGAGGTTCTATGGCTACACCTTC. Translating gives CASSQGRFYGYTF. Looking up the rest from reference TRBV14 and TRBJ1-2 gives the full variable domain: EAGVTQFPSHSVIEKGQTVTLRCDPISGHDNLYWYRRVMGKEIKFLLHFVKESKQDESGMPNNRFLAERTGGTYSTLKVQPAELEDSGVYFCASSQGRFYGYTFGSGTRLTVV.

J is TRBJ1-2 and V is TRBV19, with a weak D call TRBD1 (5 bases). The length of the CDR3 is 12 residues. The germline CDR1 and CDR2 sequences are LNHDA and SQIVND (reference sequence). V lost 5 bases, J lost 8 bases, and 12 bases lay in between. DNA of the CDR3: TGTGCCAGTAGTGACGGGACTCTGGGCTACACCTTC. It is translated as CASSDGTLGYTF.

The chain carries TRBV7-9 and TRBJ2-3, with 9 bases identical to TRBD2. V was clipped by 5 bases and J by 2 bases; unmatched bases: 5. Germline lookup yields CDR1 SEHNR and CDR2 FQNEAQ (reference sequence). The CDR3 loop spans 15 amino acids. The CDR3 protein is CASSRSSGNTDTQYF. The CDR3 DNA reads as TGTGCCAGCAGCCGATCTAGCGGGAACACAGATACGCAGTATTTT.

The chain is built from TRBV4-2 and TRBJ2-3; D gene uncertain. CDR3 size: 14 residues. V lost 4 bases to trimming and J lost 4 bases, with 12 bases between them. The germline V gene encodes CDR1 LGHNA and CDR2 YNFKEQ. CDR3: CASSLLTVPDTQYF. Written as DNA, the CDR3 is TGTGCCAGCAGCCTCCTCACGGTGCCAGATACGCAGTATTTT.

This sequence joins TRBV4-1 and TRBJ1-1, with D perhaps matching TRBD1 (6 bases). V lost 1 base and J 6 bases, leaving 6 bases between the germline ends. This CDR3 has 12 amino acids. Germline lookup yields CDR1 MGHRA and CDR2 YSYEKL. CDR3 DNA sequence: TGCGCCAGCAGCCAAGCAGGGGCTGAAGCTTTCTTT. Its protein product is CASSQAGAEAFF.

This clone was detected once. This chain joins TRBV5-8 and TRBJ1-1; possibly TRBD1 for D (5 bases). Deletions cut 5 bases from V and 6 bases from J, with 14 bases between. Germline V gene lookup returns CDR1 SGHTS and CDR2 YDEGEE. CDR3 length: 13 residues. CDR3 region: CASSFNRRAEAFF. The CDR3 DNA is TGTGCCAGCAGTTTCAACAGGAGGGCTGAAGCTTTCTTT.

In the case of this clone: Additional DNA sequences in this sample encode the identical CDR3. The chain joins TRBV7-3 to TRBJ1-1; D remains unclear. Trimming cost V 1 base and J 1 base, with 4 bases left between them. The germline CDR1 and CDR2 sequences are SGHTA and FQGTGA. This CDR3 is built from 13 residues. Here the CDR3 reads CASSLRQNTEAFF. The CDR3 DNA reads as TGTGCCAGCAGCTTAAGACAGAACACTGAAGCTTTCTTT.

This clone has only a few counts. The rearrangement joins TRBV7-2 to TRBJ2-1; 11 bases line up with TRBD2. Looked up from germline, CDR1 is SGHTA and CDR2 is FQGNSA. V was pared by 0 bases and J by 3 bases, with 4 bases of the junction left unmatched. The CDR3 has 17 residues. The CDR3 region has the DNA TGTGCCAGCAGCTTAGCTATACTAGCGGGGGACTACAATGAGCAGTTCTTC. Amino acid sequence: CASSLAILAGDYNEQFF.